One sample yielded the 25 T cell receptor beta chains listed below, sequenced in a study of cytomegalovirus exposure and HLA in healthy donors. With 60 Vbeta and 13 Jbeta primers, the PCR was carried out. Profiling relied on immunoSEQ multiplex PCR, and the TCRdb table lists in-frame clones only, not all of them. The sample carries around 55,000 clones, around 78% recorded once. Sequencing was carried out using PBMCs. The receptors derive from a female donor in good health and CMV-seronegative.

J is TRBJ1-1 and V is TRBV29-1; the match to TRBD1 covers 12 bases. The V segment lost 7 bases and the J segment 2 bases; nucleotides outside the gene matches: 5. The germline gives CDR1 SQVTM, CDR2 ANQGSEA. The CDR3 loop spans 14 amino acids. The CDR3 region has the DNA TGCAGCGCCCTGGGGACAGGGGGCAACACTGAAGCTTTCTTT. As protein: CSALGTGGNTEAFF. The full variable domain, with the rest looked up from reference TRBV29-1 and TRBJ1-1, is SAVISQKPSRDICQRGTSLTIQCQVDSQVTMMFWYRQQPGQSLTLIATANQGSEATYESGFVIDKFPISRPNLTFSTLTVSNMSPEDSSIYLCSALGTGGNTEAFFGQGTRLTVV.

V and J are TRBV18 and TRBJ1-1; tentative D call: TRBD1 (6 bases). Germline loops: CDR1 KGHSH, CDR2 LQKENI. The CDR3 is made up of 13 amino acids. V lost 6 bases, J lost 2 bases, and 10 bases lay in between. The CDR3, as DNA: TGTGCCAGCTCCTTACAGGGTAACACTGAAGCTTTCTTT. As protein: CASSLQGNTEAFF. The complete variable domain, with remaining parts taken from reference TRBV18 and TRBJ1-1, reads NAGVMQNPRHLVRRRGQEARLRCSPMKGHSHVYWYRQLPEEGLKFMVYLQKENIIDESGMPKERFSAEFPKEGPSILRIQQVVRGDSAAYFCASSLQGNTEAFFGQGTRLTVV.

In the case of this clone: Germline and junction disagree at one end, which may indicate a read error. The J gene is TRBJ2-7, the V gene TRBV7-9; the match to TRBD1 covers 9 bases. Germline V lookup: CDR1 SEHNR, CDR2 FQNEAQ (reference sequence). This CDR3 is 14 amino acids long. CDR3 DNA sequence: TGTTCCAGCAGCTCACGGACAGGGGCGGCCGAGCAGTACTTC. This gives the protein CSSSSRTGAAEQYF.

This chain joins TRBV19 and TRBJ1-1; 8 bases match TRBD1. The CDR3 contains 15 residues. Trimming cost V 5 bases and J 1 base; bases outside gene matches: 6. CDR1 and CDR2 (germline): LNHDA, SQIVND (reference sequence). This chain's CDR3 is CASSWAGGPNTEAFF. CDR3 in DNA: TGTGCCAGTAGTTGGGCAGGGGGCCCGAACACTGAAGCTTTCTTT.

The V and J genes are TRBV7-9 and TRBJ2-5; D may be TRBD2 (6 bases). Trimming removed 0 bases at V and 5 bases at J, with 13 bases between. Germline values: CDR1 SEHNR, CDR2 FQNEAQ (reference sequence). This CDR3 spans 15 amino acids. CDR3 sequence (DNA): TGTGCCAGCAGCTTAGCTTGGGGGGTAGGCGAGACCCAGTACTTC. Translated, it gives CASSLAWGVGETQYF.

Regarding this clone: An end of the junction does not agree with germline; a read error may underlie this. The chain links TRBV7-7 to TRBJ2-5; weak D call: TRBD1 (5 bases). The CDR3 has 15 amino acids. CDR1 and CDR2 (germline): SSHAT, FNYEAQ (reference sequence). The CDR3 is CASSSSWGLQETQYF. The CDR3 nucleotides read TGTGCTAGCAGCTCCTCCTGGGGCCTCCAAGAGACCCAGTACTTC.

This clone has just a few counts. The chain is built from TRBV6-1 and TRBJ1-5; TRBD1 agrees at 8 bases. Germline V gene lookup returns CDR1 MNHNS and CDR2 SASEGT. The V gene end was trimmed by 7 bases and the J gene end by 7 bases; junction bases not matched to a gene: 6. This CDR3 has 13 amino acids. The DNA of the CDR3 is TGTGCCAGCATGGGGACAGGCAGGCAGCCCCAGCATTTT. This sequence encodes CASMGTGRQPQHF.

CDR3 residues: CASSPQSGSSYNEQFF. CDR3 sequence (DNA): TGTGCCAGCAGCCCCCAGAGCGGGAGCTCCTACAATGAGCAGTTCTTC. The chain recombines TRBV7-9 with TRBJ2-1; TRBD2 matches 8 bases. The V gene's germline CDR1 is SEHNR and CDR2 FQNEAQ (reference sequence). The CDR3 length is 16 residues. After removal of 5 bases from V and 0 bases from J, the junction contained 6 bases not matched to a gene. Together with reference TRBV7-9 and TRBJ2-1, the CDR3 gives the full variable domain: DTGVSQNPRHKITKRGQNVTFRCDPISEHNRLYWYRQTLGQGPEFLTYFQNEAQLEKSRLLSDRFSAERPKGSFSTLEIQRTEQGDSAMYLCASSPQSGSSYNEQFFGPGTRLTVL.

This chain joins TRBV5-4 and TRBJ1-4, with 11 nucleotides matching TRBD1. Looked up from germline, CDR1 is SGHNT and CDR2 is YYREEE (reference sequence). The ends lost 3 bases at V and 6 bases at J; junction bases unmatched: 1. The CDR3 loop spans 14 amino acids. Written as DNA, the CDR3 is TGTGCCAGCAGCTGGACAGGGGGCGATGAAAAACTGTTTTTT. It encodes CASSWTGGDEKLFF.

The V call is TRBV5-1, the J call TRBJ2-7; the match to TRBD1 covers 11 bases. The CDR3 totals 13 residues. The V and J ends lost 0 bases and 7 bases, in that order; junction bases with no gene match: 0. Germline CDR1 is SGHRS and CDR2 is YFSETQ. The CDR3: CASSLGDRGEQYF. The CDR3 region has the DNA TGCGCCAGCAGCTTGGGGGACAGGGGGGAGCAGTACTTC.

The chain is built from TRBV27 and TRBJ2-2; 7 nucleotides line up with TRBD1. Losses at the gene ends were 7 bases for V and 7 bases for J; bases not matched to a gene: 9. The CDR3 covers 14 residues. Germline values: CDR1 MNHEY, CDR2 SMNVEV (reference sequence). CDR3 amino acids: CASTYRGRDGELFF. The CDR3 DNA is TGTGCCAGCACTTACAGGGGAAGGGACGGGGAGCTGTTTTTT.

The chain is built from TRBV7-9 and TRBJ2-6, with 10 nucleotides matching TRBD2. The CDR3 runs to 19 residues. The V gene's germline CDR1 is SEHNR and CDR2 FQNEAQ (reference sequence). The V and J ends lost 0 bases and 0 bases, in that order; junction bases with no gene match: 5. CDR3 nucleotide sequence: TGTGCCAGCAGCTTAGCGGCACTAGCGGGGATCTCTGGGGCCAACGTCCTGACTTTC. This encodes CASSLAALAGISGANVLTF.

This sequence joins TRBV7-2 and TRBJ2-1; no reliable D call. This CDR3 has 15 amino acids. The V end was cut by 0 bases, the J end by 0 bases, with 6 bases between. Germline CDR1 reads SGHTA; CDR2 reads FQGNSA. The DNA of the CDR3 is TGTGCCAGCAGCTTAGCCCCTAGCTCCTACAATGAGCAGTTCTTC. Residues: CASSLAPSSYNEQFF.

This clone showed up just once. The chain employs TRBV9 and TRBJ1-2; D not certain. In germline, CDR1 is SGDLS, CDR2 YYNGEE. V lost 2 bases, J lost 3 bases, and 8 bases lay in between. The CDR3 spans 13 residues. CDR3 sequence (DNA): TGTGCCAGCAGCGTTGAGATGGACTATGGCTACACCTTC. Protein sequence: CASSVEMDYGYTF.

This clone was seen more than once but under ten times. The chain carries TRBV7-2 and TRBJ1-5; D is uncertain. The germline gives CDR1 SGHTA, CDR2 FQGNSA. The V end lost 1 base, the J end lost 4 bases, and 11 bases lay between the germline ends. CDR3 size: 15 residues. The CDR3 DNA sequence: TGTGCCAGCAGCTTAGAATCACAGCCAAATCAGCCCCAGCATTTT. It translates to CASSLESQPNQPQHF.

The chain recombines TRBV12-5 with TRBJ2-7, with TRBD1 identical over 11 bases. The CDR3 totals 14 residues. The germline CDR1 and CDR2 sequences are LGHNT and FRNRAP. Trimming cost V 3 bases and J 6 bases; bases outside gene matches: 4. Here the CDR3 reads CASGLSGTGGEQYF. The CDR3, as DNA: TGTGCTAGTGGTTTATCCGGGACAGGGGGCGAGCAGTACTTC.

The chain employs TRBV27 and TRBJ1-2, with 7 positions matching TRBD1. This CDR3 has 14 amino acids. The V gene end was trimmed by 6 bases and the J gene end by 4 bases; junction bases not matched to a gene: 8. Germline-derived CDR1 and CDR2 are MNHEY and SMNVEV (reference sequence). The CDR3 DNA reads TGTGCCAGCAGGCGACAGGGTGAGGCCTATGGCTACACCTTC. This encodes CASRRQGEAYGYTF.

The rearrangement links TRBV4-1 to TRBJ1-2; TRBD1 agrees at 7 bases. V lost 6 bases to trimming and J lost 6 bases; unmatched junction nucleotides: 7. The CDR3 consists of 13 residues. CDR1 MGHRA and CDR2 YSYEKL come from the germline V gene. The CDR3 sequence is CASSHRGADGYTF. The CDR3 coding sequence is TGCGCCAGCAGTCACAGGGGTGCCGATGGCTACACCTTC.

This chain links TRBV12-5 with TRBJ2-2, with a weak D call TRBD1 (6 bases). Trimming shortened V by 1 base and J by 1 base, and 7 bases separated the two germline ends. In germline, CDR1 is LGHNT, CDR2 FRNRAP. CDR3 length: 15 amino acids. The CDR3 DNA reads TGTGCTAGTGGTTTGGAACAGGGGAACACCGGGGAGCTGTTTTTT. Its translation is CASGLEQGNTGELFF.

The V and J genes are TRBV25-1 and TRBJ2-7; D unclear. CDR1 MGHDK and CDR2 SYGVNS come from the germline V gene. Trimming pared 1 base from V and 4 bases from J, leaving 11 bases between. CDR3 size: 14 residues. The CDR3: CASSESGLWYEQYF. CDR3 coding DNA: TGTGCCAGCAGTGAATCCGGTCTTTGGTACGAGCAGTACTTC.

This clone was detected only a few times. The chain uses TRBV27 and TRBJ2-7, with TRBD1 matching 9 bases. This CDR3 has 13 residues. Germline loops: CDR1 MNHEY, CDR2 SMNVEV (reference sequence). V dropped 5 bases and J dropped 6; count of bases not matched to a gene: 5. Written as DNA, the CDR3 is TGTGCCAGCAGTCCGCACAGGGGGCTCGAGCAGTACTTC. Translation gives CASSPHRGLEQYF.

The V call is TRBV19, the J call TRBJ1-1, with 7 positions matching TRBD1. The V gene end was trimmed by 4 bases and the J gene end by 0 bases; junction bases not matched to a gene: 2. This CDR3 comprises 14 residues. Germline CDR1 reads LNHDA; CDR2 reads SQIVND (reference sequence). Here the CDR3 reads CASSKGQLNTEAFF. The CDR3 DNA sequence: TGTGCCAGTAGTAAGGGACAGCTGAACACTGAAGCTTTCTTT.

This clone was observed a handful of times. The genes are TRBV5-5 and TRBJ2-1, with 8 bases aligning to TRBD1. The CDR3 has 16 amino acids. The trim removed 2 bases at V and 7 bases at J, leaving 11 bases unmatched. Germline V lookup: CDR1 SGHKS, CDR2 YYEKEE (reference sequence). The CDR3 coding sequence is TGTGCCAGCAGCTTCGGGTGGCAGGGGGCGTTAAATGAGCAGTTCTTC. This codes for CASSFGWQGALNEQFF.

This sequence joins TRBV4-1 and TRBJ1-1, with D tentatively TRBD1 (6 bases). CDR3 length equals 13 residues. The V end lost 0 bases, the J end lost 8 bases, and 10 bases lay between the germline ends. Germline V gene data show CDR1 as MGHRA and CDR2 as YSYEKL. CDR3 sequence reads: CASSQDKGVEAFF. The CDR3 DNA reads as TGCGCCAGCAGCCAAGATAAGGGGGTAGAAGCTTTCTTT.

The chain is built from TRBV5-1 and TRBJ2-6; D ambiguous. V was clipped by 2 bases and J by 0 bases, with 6 bases between them. Germline V gene lookup returns CDR1 SGHRS and CDR2 YFSETQ. The CDR3 is 15 amino acids. Here the CDR3 reads CASSFRSSGANVLTF. The CDR3 DNA is TGCGCCAGCAGCTTCCGTTCCTCTGGGGCCAACGTCCTGACTTTC.